The rows below give T cell receptor beta chains drawn from one sample of a study of T-cell reconstitution after alpha-beta-depleted transplantation in children. TCRdb reanalysed the PCR reads using MiXCR and keeps one entry per CDR3 protein. The table shows over 550,000 distinct CDR3 sequences, with roughly a tenth occurring only once. The sequencing here drew on PBMCs from the stem cell graft donor, taken from the stem cell graft. Receptor source: a human donor who donated a stem cell graft to a child with acute myeloid leukemia. Both conserved end residues are trimmed from each CDR3. The order of the fields is CDR3 protein, J gene, D gene, V gene. D genes are given only for firm matches.

CDR3 protein: ASSERGFGNTIY; J gene: TRBJ1-3; D gene: -; V gene: TRBV6-1
CDR3 protein: ASSVALHQPQH; J gene: TRBJ1-5; D gene: -; V gene: TRBV9
CDR3 protein: ASSVVQGNTEAF; J gene: TRBJ1-1; D gene: -; V gene: TRBV9
CDR3 protein: ASSHARPASKNIQY; J gene: TRBJ2-4; D gene: -; V gene: TRBV14
CDR3 protein: ASSATGSGEQY; J gene: TRBJ2-7; D gene: TRBD1; V gene: TRBV9
CDR3 protein: ASSRVGASTGELF; J gene: TRBJ2-2; D gene: -; V gene: TRBV2
CDR3 protein: ASSLGISFYEQY; J gene: TRBJ2-7; D gene: -; V gene: TRBV27
CDR3 protein: ASRGDSLYVQY; J gene: TRBJ2-7; D gene: TRBD1; V gene: TRBV5-1
CDR3 protein: ASSFEGAQPQH; J gene: TRBJ1-5; D gene: -; V gene: TRBV7-9
CDR3 protein: ASSAPPGQDYGYT; J gene: TRBJ1-2; D gene: TRBD1; V gene: TRBV28
CDR3 protein: AWSVQMIAEYQETQY; J gene: TRBJ2-5; D gene: -; V gene: TRBV30
CDR3 protein: ASSSGSIGYT; J gene: TRBJ1-2; D gene: -; V gene: TRBV6-5
CDR3 protein: ATSTGSTEAF; J gene: TRBJ1-1; D gene: -; V gene: TRBV24-1
CDR3 protein: ASSWQGPPYNEQF; J gene: TRBJ2-1; D gene: -; V gene: TRBV5-5
CDR3 protein: ASSEGRAYEQY; J gene: TRBJ2-7; D gene: -; V gene: TRBV2
CDR3 protein: ASSWAADQPQH; J gene: TRBJ1-5; D gene: -; V gene: TRBV7-3
CDR3 protein: SASLLAGVNEQF; J gene: TRBJ2-1; D gene: TRBD2; V gene: TRBV20-1
CDR3 protein: ASSSSQSGTQY; J gene: TRBJ2-5; D gene: -; V gene: TRBV12-3/TRBV12-4
CDR3 protein: SAPPGTDTQY; J gene: TRBJ2-3; D gene: -; V gene: TRBV20-1
CDR3 protein: ASSLIEGAYEQY; J gene: TRBJ2-7; D gene: -; V gene: TRBV12-3/TRBV12-4
CDR3 protein: ASSLEPGGDQPQH; J gene: TRBJ1-5; D gene: -; V gene: TRBV7-9
CDR3 protein: AWSWSGSTNTQY; J gene: TRBJ2-3; D gene: TRBD2; V gene: TRBV30
CDR3 protein: SAEGLAGGEQY; J gene: TRBJ2-7; D gene: TRBD2; V gene: TRBV20-1
CDR3 protein: SVSVAKNIQY; J gene: TRBJ2-4; D gene: -; V gene: TRBV29-1
CDR3 protein: ASSTPSGLAGGPHYNEQF; J gene: TRBJ2-1; D gene: TRBD2; V gene: TRBV5-1
CDR3 protein: ASSIRQNQETQY; J gene: TRBJ2-5; D gene: -; V gene: TRBV19
CDR3 protein: ASSVDRGTEAF; J gene: TRBJ1-1; D gene: TRBD1; V gene: TRBV5-1
CDR3 protein: ASSYFNIIGLNTEAF; J gene: TRBJ1-1; D gene: -; V gene: TRBV5-1
CDR3 protein: ASSPSGGRRTDTQY; J gene: TRBJ2-3; D gene: -; V gene: TRBV11-2
CDR3 protein: ASSQEGTSSYNEQF; J gene: TRBJ2-1; D gene: TRBD2; V gene: TRBV4-3
CDR3 protein: SASRGGRAREETQY; J gene: TRBJ2-5; D gene: TRBD2; V gene: TRBV20-1
CDR3 protein: ASSQRAGYTDTQY; J gene: TRBJ2-3; D gene: -; V gene: TRBV3-2
CDR3 protein: SVPRDTDTQY; J gene: TRBJ2-3; D gene: -; V gene: TRBV29-1
CDR3 protein: ASSLPGDEQF; J gene: TRBJ2-1; D gene: -; V gene: TRBV5-1
CDR3 protein: ASSFGLAGADTQY; J gene: TRBJ2-3; D gene: TRBD2; V gene: TRBV5-1
CDR3 protein: ASSYYVSGTDTQY; J gene: TRBJ2-3; D gene: -; V gene: TRBV6-5
CDR3 protein: ATEGQASGVQTQY; J gene: TRBJ2-5; D gene: TRBD2; V gene: TRBV28
CDR3 protein: ASTEGRRGFGYT; J gene: TRBJ1-2; D gene: -; V gene: TRBV6-1
CDR3 protein: ASSRLRQSSYNEQF; J gene: TRBJ2-1; D gene: -; V gene: TRBV3-1
CDR3 protein: ASSQGTSGSNEQF; J gene: TRBJ2-1; D gene: TRBD2; V gene: TRBV5-1
CDR3 protein: ASSLDRVLTEQF; J gene: TRBJ2-1; D gene: TRBD1; V gene: TRBV28
CDR3 protein: ASRPGSSYEQY; J gene: TRBJ2-7; D gene: -; V gene: TRBV5-1
CDR3 protein: ATSSTVGGSVTYNEQF; J gene: TRBJ2-1; D gene: TRBD2; V gene: TRBV15
CDR3 protein: ASSQTPGYEQY; J gene: TRBJ2-7; D gene: -; V gene: TRBV7-6
CDR3 protein: ASSYRDRGTYEQY; J gene: TRBJ2-7; D gene: TRBD1; V gene: TRBV6-5
CDR3 protein: ASSLVGTGGGPGELF; J gene: TRBJ2-2; D gene: TRBD1; V gene: TRBV7-2
CDR3 protein: SWALGGSQY; J gene: TRBJ2-4; D gene: TRBD2; V gene: TRBV20-1
CDR3 protein: ASSKQGSNYGYT; J gene: TRBJ1-2; D gene: -; V gene: TRBV2
CDR3 protein: SESPPRGTDTQY; J gene: TRBJ2-3; D gene: TRBD2; V gene: TRBV20-1
CDR3 protein: ASSEFQRNTEAF; J gene: TRBJ1-1; D gene: -; V gene: TRBV25-1